A selection of T cell receptor beta chains follows, all from one sample in a study of CD4 T cells in relation to SARS-CoV-2 and coronaviruses. No antigen has been identified for these receptors. Clones were read by immunoSEQ multiplex PCR, and TCRdb kept only the in-frame ones, dropping some. In the table there are about 20,000 clones, 66% of which are singletons. Sequencing input: CD4+ T cells from PBMCs, cultured in vitro. These receptors were obtained from a human donor in good health. CDR3s include the opening cysteine and the closing phenylalanine or tryptophan. A D gene is named only where the DNA matches it firmly. A clone size is listed for some rows: how often the clone was seen (once, few, many), or a class if it is expanded.

v_call	d_call	clone_size	j_call	cdr3_length	cdr3_aa	cdr3_nt
TRBV27	NA	NA	TRBJ2-7	13	CASSLWGGYEQYF	TGTGCCAGCAGTTTATGGGGTGGCTACGAGCAGTACTTC
TRBV6-6	NA	NA	TRBJ1-1	14	CASSYEGVNTEAFF	TGTGCCAGCAGTTACGAAGGTGTAAACACTGAAGCTTTCTTT
TRBV7-7	NA	few	TRBJ2-7	13	CASSLGVIYEQYF	TGTGCTAGCAGCTTAGGAGTCATCTACGAGCAGTACTTC
TRBV5-8	NA	NA	TRBJ2-2	16	CASSFLGGLDTGELFF	TGTGCCAGCAGCTTTCTGGGGGGGCTCGACACCGGGGAGCTGTTTTTT
TRBV2	NA	NA	TRBJ2-3	16	CASTSRDLSSTDTQYF	TGTGCCAGCACGTCCCGGGACTTATCTAGCACAGATACGCAGTATTTT
TRBV5-1	NA	few	TRBJ1-5	15	CASSLDGAQGQPQHF	TGCGCCAGCAGCTTGGATGGGGCGCAGGGTCAGCCCCAGCATTTT
TRBV19	NA	few	TRBJ1-4	14	CASNFVQGGEKLFF	TGTGCCAGTAACTTTGTGCAGGGCGGTGAAAAACTGTTTTTT
TRBV7-8	NA	few	TRBJ1-3	15	CASSRGTFSGNTIYF	TGTGCCAGCAGCCGAGGGACGTTCTCTGGAAACACCATATATTTT
TRBV18	TRBD1	NA	TRBJ1-4	15	CASSLSDRGGEKLFF	TGTGCCAGCTCACTATCCGACAGGGGAGGTGAAAAACTGTTTTTT
TRBV19	NA	NA	TRBJ2-3	13	CASSRGLTDTQYF	TGTGCCAGTAGTAGGGGCTTAACAGATACGCAGTATTTT
TRBV9	TRBD1	NA	TRBJ2-6	21	CASSVARGERTGYSGANVLTF	TGTGCCAGCAGCGTAGCTCGTGGGGAGAGGACAGGATACTCTGGGGCCAACGTCCTGACTTTC
TRBV7-9	TRBD2	once	TRBJ2-1	16	CASSLELAGHRNEQFF	TGTGCCAGCAGCTTAGAGCTAGCGGGTCACAGGAATGAGCAGTTCTTC
TRBV19	NA	NA	TRBJ1-1	15	CASSLPPWLNTEAFF	TGTGCCAGTAGCCTCCCCCCCTGGTTGAACACTGAAGCTTTCTTT
TRBV6-6	NA	NA	TRBJ2-5	12	CASSYSIETQYF	TGTGCCAGCAGTTACTCTATAGAGACCCAGTACTTC
TRBV18	NA	NA	TRBJ2-6	17	CASSPLGHQYGANVLTF	TGTGCCAGCTCACCACTAGGACACCAGTACGGGGCCAACGTCCTGACTTTC
TRBV2	TRBD1	NA	TRBJ1-2	13	CASRQGQGDGYTF	TGTGCCAGCAGACAGGGACAGGGTGATGGCTACACCTTC
TRBV27	NA	NA	TRBJ2-7	15	CASSFFRESSYEQYF	TGTGCCAGCAGTTTCTTTCGGGAGTCGTCCTACGAGCAGTACTTC
TRBV6-2/TRBV6-3	NA	NA	TRBJ2-3	17	CASSYSTLKASPDTQYF	TGTGCCAGCAGTTACTCGACGCTCAAAGCGAGCCCAGATACGCAGTATTTT
TRBV19	NA	NA	TRBJ2-1	13	CATSGRWGDEQFF	TGTGCCACATCGGGCCGCTGGGGCGATGAGCAGTTCTTC
TRBV28	NA	NA	TRBJ2-2	15	CASSSAGTLPGELFF	TGTGCCAGCAGTTCGGCAGGGACGCTCCCCGGGGAGCTGTTTTTT
TRBV4-1	NA	NA	TRBJ1-3	16	CASSRLRGFAGNTIYF	TGCGCCAGCAGCCGCCTACGAGGTTTTGCGGGAAACACCATATATTTT
TRBV11-1	NA	NA	TRBJ2-5	15	CASSLGLGIQETQYF	TGTGCCAGCAGCTTGGGGCTGGGGATACAAGAGACCCAGTACTTC
TRBV29-1	NA	NA	TRBJ2-1	15	CSVGLSGRSYNEQFF	TGCAGCGTGGGACTTAGCGGCAGATCCTACAATGAGCAGTTCTTC
TRBV30	NA	NA	TRBJ2-7	11	CAWSKGYEQYF	TGTGCCTGGAGTAAGGGCTACGAGCAGTACTTC
TRBV10-3	TRBD1	few	TRBJ2-7	14	CAISERTGEDEQYF	TGTGCCATCAGCGAAAGGACAGGGGAAGACGAGCAGTACTTC
TRBV4-1	NA	NA	TRBJ1-2	14	CASSQGLRPYGYTF	TGCGCCAGCAGCCAGGGCCTCCGCCCCTATGGCTACACCTTC
TRBV19	TRBD1	NA	TRBJ2-1	15	CASSPRGGARGEQFF	TGTGCCAGTAGCCCCAGAGGGGGCGCGAGGGGGGAGCAGTTCTTC
TRBV7-2	NA	NA	TRBJ2-1	14	CASSLANPYNEQFF	TGTGCCAGCAGCTTAGCTAACCCATACAATGAGCAGTTCTTC
TRBV2	TRBD2	NA	TRBJ2-1	13	CASSGTSGNEQFF	TGTGCCAGCAGTGGGACTAGCGGTAATGAGCAGTTCTTC
TRBV3-1/TRBV3-2	NA	NA	TRBJ2-3	15	CASSQASQGTDTQYF	TGTGCCAGCAGCCAAGCCTCACAGGGCACAGATACGCAGTATTTT
TRBV19	TRBD1	few	TRBJ1-1	16	CASSTWDRGGYTEAFF	TGTGCCAGTAGTACCTGGGACAGGGGGGGGTACACTGAAGCTTTCTTT
TRBV7-8	NA	NA	TRBJ1-5	15	CASSLDGLSNQPQHF	TGTGCCAGCAGCTTAGACGGTCTTAGCAATCAGCCCCAGCATTTT
TRBV3-1/TRBV3-2	TRBD2	NA	TRBJ2-5	15	CASSQTSARGGTQYF	TGTGCCAGCAGCCAGACTAGCGCGCGGGGGGGGACCCAGTACTTC
TRBV10-3	TRBD2	NA	TRBJ2-7	16	CAISDGGAGSSYEQYF	TGTGCCATCAGTGACGGGGGGGCGGGGAGCTCCTACGAGCAGTACTTC
TRBV20-1	NA	NA	TRBJ1-1	11	CSASPNTEAFF	TGCAGTGCTAGCCCGAACACTGAAGCTTTCTTT
TRBV9	NA	NA	TRBJ2-1	17	CASGADLSGPSYNEQFF	TGTGCCAGCGGGGCAGACCTTTCGGGCCCCTCCTACAATGAGCAGTTCTTC
TRBV5-6	NA	NA	TRBJ2-7	17	CASSNWDIPNLSYEQYF	TGTGCCAGCAGCAATTGGGACATCCCGAATCTCTCCTACGAGCAGTACTTC
TRBV19	TRBD1	NA	TRBJ2-3	16	CASSVLTGGHTDTQYF	TGTGCCAGTAGCGTACTGACAGGGGGACACACAGATACGCAGTATTTT
TRBV6-2/TRBV6-3	TRBD1	NA	TRBJ1-4	15	CASSPRQGAVEKLFF	TGTGCCAGCAGTCCACGACAGGGGGCCGTTGAAAAACTGTTTTTT
TRBV7-8	TRBD2	NA	TRBJ2-1	20	CASSPWGRTSGIRRYNEQFF	TGTGCCAGCAGCCCCTGGGGGCGGACTAGCGGGATTAGGAGATACAATGAGCAGTTCTTC
TRBV6-2/TRBV6-3	NA	NA	TRBJ1-3	14	CASSRDRAGNTIYF	TGTGCCAGCAGCCGAGACAGAGCTGGAAACACCATATATTTT
TRBV7-2	NA	few	TRBJ1-5	13	CASSSYGRQPQHF	TGTGCCAGCAGCTCCTACGGGCGCCAGCCCCAGCATTTT
TRBV5-4	NA	NA	TRBJ2-7	16	CASSLGGFPNPYEQYF	TGTGCCAGCAGCTTGGGGGGTTTTCCTAACCCCTACGAGCAGTACTTC
TRBV19	NA	NA	TRBJ2-5	15	CASSIGVGSWETQYF	TGTGCCAGTAGTATAGGCGTGGGCAGTTGGGAGACCCAGTACTTC
TRBV23-1	TRBD2	NA	TRBJ2-1	16	CASSHNSGTSKDEQFF	TGCGCCAGCAGTCACAATAGCGGGACCTCGAAGGATGAGCAGTTCTTC
TRBV5-4	NA	NA	TRBJ2-5	13	CASTDPGGETQYF	TGTGCCAGCACGGACCCCGGAGGAGAGACCCAGTACTTC